The present TCR beta chain was sequenced within a study of T cell responses to AZD1222 COVID-19 vaccine. The study, taken as a whole, reports: Vaccine-associated CD4 TCRs spanned spike, dominant at 160-218 and 743-854.

As for this clone: The antigen remains undetermined.

The table came from immunoSEQ multiplex PCR; TCRdb's copy has only in-frame clones and leaves some out. Found here are under 200,000 clones, about nine tenths of them singletons; the top ten hold roughly 1.6%. Trimming left V 4 bases short and J 0 bases short, with 4 bases between. CDR3 length: 13 residues. Germline V gene lookup returns CDR1 MGHRA and CDR2 YSYEKL. Material: peripheral blood, obtained on day 0 of AZD1222 vaccination. The genes are TRBV4-1 and TRBJ1-3; D gene ambiguous. This clonotype originated in an adult in good health. In DNA form, the CDR3 reads TGCGCCAGCAGCCGAAGCTCTGGAAACACCATATATTTT. Translated: CASSRSSGNTIYF.